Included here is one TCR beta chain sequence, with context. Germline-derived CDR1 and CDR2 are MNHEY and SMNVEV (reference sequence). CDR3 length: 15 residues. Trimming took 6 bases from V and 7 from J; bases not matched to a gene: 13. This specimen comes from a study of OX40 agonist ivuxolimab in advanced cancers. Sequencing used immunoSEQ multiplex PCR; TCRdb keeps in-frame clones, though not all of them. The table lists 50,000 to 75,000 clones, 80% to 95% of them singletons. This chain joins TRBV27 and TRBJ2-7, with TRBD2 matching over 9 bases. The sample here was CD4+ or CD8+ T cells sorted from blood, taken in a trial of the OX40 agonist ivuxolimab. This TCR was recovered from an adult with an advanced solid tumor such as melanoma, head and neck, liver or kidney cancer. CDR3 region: CASSLAGEGSYEQYF. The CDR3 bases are TGTGCCAGCAGCTTAGCGGGGGAAGGGAGCTATGAGCAGTACTTC.